This T cell receptor beta chain was observed in a study of shared clonotypes between healthy human individuals. Broader study findings: The diversity represented, both genetic and in exposure history, was limited by few donors.

Profiled with immunoSEQ multiplex PCR; TCRdb holds only in-frame clones, not every one. The sample lists 450,000 to 500,000 clones; 70% to 85% were seen once. With respect to this clone: The target antigen is unknown. Other DNA sequences from this sample encode an identical CDR3 as well.

CDR3 size: 15 residues. The V segment lost 1 base and the J segment 6 bases; nucleotides outside the gene matches: 0. CDR1 is MNHNS and CDR2 is SASEGT in the germline V gene. This chain joins TRBV6-1 and TRBJ2-1; TRBD2 agrees at 13 bases. The sample consisted of PBMCs. The sequence was collected from a woman between 40 and 50 years old in good health. Some clones in this sample may be carry-over from other donors' samples. This CDR3 is CASSEGLAGGNEQFF. The CDR3 DNA reads as TGTGCCAGCAGTGAAGGACTAGCGGGAGGCAATGAGCAGTTCTTC.